What follows are 31 T cell receptor beta chains derived from one specimen sequenced in a study of cytomegalovirus exposure and HLA in healthy donors. Amplification used 60 Vbeta primers and 13 Jbeta primers. The method was immunoSEQ multiplex PCR; TCRdb's version includes in-frame clones alone and lacks a portion of them. The sample holds around 69,000 clones, around three quarters seen once. Sequencing was carried out using PBMCs. All receptors come from a woman aged 45-65 years in good health and CMV-seropositive.

This clone was recorded once. The CDR3 DNA sequence: TGTGCCAGCAGTGAAGTGGCTCTTGACGGGAGAGGCTATGGCTACACCTTC. It specifies CASSEVALDGRGYGYTF. The chain uses TRBV2 and TRBJ1-2; D not resolved. Looked up from germline, CDR1 is SNHLY and CDR2 is FYNNEI. Trimming left V 1 base short and J 4 bases short, with 19 bases between. The CDR3 length is 17 residues.

This clone was picked up a small number of times. The rearrangement links TRBV14 to TRBJ1-1; D gene uncertain. V dropped 4 bases and J dropped 4 bases, with 13 bases sitting between them. The CDR3 covers 14 residues. Per germline, CDR1 SGHDN and CDR2 FVKESK. CDR3 nucleotide sequence: TGTGCCAGCAGCCCTACTTCGGGTAGCACTGAAGCTTTCTTT. Its protein product is CASSPTSGSTEAFF.

The chain joins TRBV4-2 to TRBJ1-2; no firm D call. The CDR3 is 13 amino acids. Germline V CDR1 and CDR2: LGHNA, YNFKEQ. Deletions cut 4 bases from V and 9 bases from J, with 15 bases between. The CDR3 DNA follows: TGTGCCAGCAGCCCGGCTTCTGGTACTAGCTACACCTTC. Its translation is CASSPASGTSYTF.

This chain joins TRBV4-3 and TRBJ1-4, with D possibly matching TRBD1 (5 bases). CDR3 length: 15 amino acids. V was shortened by 0 bases and J by 5 bases, with 10 bases between the two germline ends. Looked up from germline, CDR1 is LGHNA and CDR2 is YSLEER. The CDR3 protein is CASSQDRQWNEKLFF. CDR3 coding DNA: TGCGCCAGCAGCCAAGATCGACAGTGGAATGAAAAACTGTTTTTT.

The chain employs TRBV2 and TRBJ2-7, with TRBD1 matching over 10 bases. From germline, CDR1 is SNHLY and CDR2 FYNNEI. With 6 bases clipped from V and 7 bases from J, the junction kept 9 bases outside the gene matches. This CDR3 contains 14 residues. The CDR3 loop is CASRPGQGIDEQYF. CDR3 bases: TGTGCCAGCAGGCCGGGACAGGGGATCGATGAGCAGTACTTC.

Only a few counts were recorded for this clone. V gene TRBV11-1 combines with J gene TRBJ1-1; 12 nucleotides agree with TRBD1. Germline CDR1 is SGHAT and CDR2 is FQDESV (reference sequence). V was clipped by 4 bases and J by 0 bases; unmatched bases: 9. The CDR3 is 18 amino acids. In DNA, the CDR3 is TGTGCCAGCAGCTCGCTCGCCGGGACAGGGGGCATGAACACTGAAGCTTTCTTT. The encoded protein is CASSSLAGTGGMNTEAFF.

The J gene is TRBJ2-3, the V gene TRBV7-2, with TRBD2 matching 11 bases. Germline V gene data show CDR1 as SGHTA and CDR2 as FQGNSA. This CDR3 comprises 16 residues. V dropped 5 bases and J dropped 2; count of bases not matched to a gene: 6. CDR3: CASSRSSGGNTDTQYF. CDR3 DNA: TGTGCCAGCAGCCGATCTAGCGGGGGGAACACAGATACGCAGTATTTT. The entire variable domain, with the rest obtained from reference TRBV7-2 and TRBJ2-3, is as follows: GAGVSQSPSNKVTEKGKDVELRCDPISGHTALYWYRQSLGQGLEFLIYFQGNSAPDKSGLPSDRFSAERTGGSVSTLTIQRTQQEDSAVYLCASSRSSGGNTDTQYFGPGTRLTVL.

V usage is TRBV10-3 and J usage is TRBJ2-4; D is uncertain. The CDR3 spans 16 residues. V gave up 3 bases and J gave up 0 bases, with 12 bases separating them. The germline V gene encodes CDR1 ENHRY and CDR2 SYGVKD. The CDR3 protein is CAISDGQSIAKNIQYF. DNA for the CDR3: TGTGCCATCAGTGATGGGCAGAGCATAGCCAAAAACATTCAGTACTTC.

The rearrangement joins TRBV10-1 to TRBJ2-5, with D perhaps matching TRBD2 (6 bases). Trimming took 10 bases from V and 3 from J, leaving 15 bases between them. Germline V lookup: CDR1 WNHNN, CDR2 SYGVQD (reference sequence). CDR3 size: 13 residues. The CDR3 sequence is CATSLPGEETQYF. In DNA, the CDR3 is TGCGCCACCTCATTGCCGGGGGAAGAGACCCAGTACTTC.

At least ten counts were recorded for this clone. The chain combines TRBV19 with TRBJ2-6; D gene ambiguous. The CDR3 is 14 amino acids. The germline V gene encodes CDR1 LNHDA and CDR2 SQIVND (reference sequence). V lost 3 bases and J lost 0, with 3 bases in between. CDR3: CASSIRSGANVLTF. CDR3 coding DNA: TGTGCCAGTAGTATCCGCTCTGGGGCCAACGTCCTGACTTTC. The full variable domain, rest sourced from reference TRBV19 and TRBJ2-6, is DGGITQSPKYLFRKEGQNVTLSCEQNLNHDAMYWYRQDPGQGLRLIYYSQIVNDFQKGDIAEGYSVSREKKESFPLTVTSAQKNPTAFYLCASSIRSGANVLTFGAGSRLTVL.

The sample holds a few counts of this clone. The rearrangement links TRBV19 to TRBJ1-2, with a tentative D call TRBD1 (5 bases). Germline V gene data show CDR1 as LNHDA and CDR2 as SQIVND (reference sequence). With 3 bases removed from V and 2 bases from J, the gap between germline ends came to 10 bases. The CDR3 runs 14 residues. CDR3 DNA: TGTGCCAGTAGTATCGGGGGAGTAAACTATGGCTACACCTTC. Amino acid sequence: CASSIGGVNYGYTF. The full variable domain, its missing parts supplied by reference TRBV19 and TRBJ1-2, is DGGITQSPKYLFRKEGQNVTLSCEQNLNHDAMYWYRQDPGQGLRLIYYSQIVNDFQKGDIAEGYSVSREKKESFPLTVTSAQKNPTAFYLCASSIGGVNYGYTFGSGTRLTVV.

The chain is built from TRBV9 and TRBJ1-5; D may be TRBD1 (5 bases). The V end was cut by 3 bases, the J end by 5 bases, with 9 bases between. Germline-derived CDR1 and CDR2 are SGDLS and YYNGEE. CDR3 length equals 13 residues. This CDR3 reads CASSAAQDQPQHF. The CDR3 DNA is TGTGCCAGCAGCGCAGCACAGGATCAGCCCCAGCATTTT.

This clone was recorded a few times. The chain uses TRBV5-4 and TRBJ1-1; maybe TRBD1 (6 bases). CDR1 and CDR2 (germline): SGHNT, YYREEE (reference sequence). V lost 1 base and J 7 bases, leaving 20 bases between the germline ends. This CDR3 region has 16 residues. CDR3 nucleotides: TGTGCCAGCAGCTTGATTAAAGCAACAGGGATGCTTGAAGCTTTCTTT. Translated, it gives CASSLIKATGMLEAFF.

This clone occurred a few times. The rearrangement uses TRBV5-3 and TRBJ2-3; 10 nucleotides match TRBD2. TRBV5-3 is placed among ORFs of uncertain function. The CDR3 sequence is 16 residues long. Trimming removed 5 bases from V and 4 bases from J; junction bases left unmatched: 10. The DNA for the CDR3 is TGTGCCAGAAGGAACCGAGGACTAGCGGAGTCAGATACGCAGTATTTT. Residues: CARRNRGLAESDTQYF.

The rearrangement links TRBV5-1 to TRBJ2-5, with no clear D. The CDR3 is 13 residues long. The V gene's germline CDR1 is SGHRS and CDR2 YFSETQ. The ends were cut back, 0 bases at V and 4 bases at J, with 7 bases in the middle. The CDR3 sequence is CASSLESRETQYF. Here the CDR3 DNA reads TGCGCCAGCAGCTTGGAGTCTAGAGAGACCCAGTACTTC.

This chain uses TRBV7-2 with TRBJ1-5, with D perhaps TRBD1 (5 bases). Germline loops: CDR1 SGHTA, CDR2 FQGNSA. The CDR3 contains 16 residues. With 0 bases removed from V and 5 bases from J, the gap between germline ends came to 14 bases. The CDR3: CASSLAGRGGYQPQHF. CDR3 sequence (DNA): TGTGCCAGCAGCTTAGCAGGTCGGGGGGGGTATCAGCCCCAGCATTTT.

The rearrangement joins TRBV11-2 to TRBJ2-3; a possible D gene is TRBD1 (6 bases). CDR3 size: 16 residues. CDR1 is SGHAT, CDR2 FQNNGV, per germline. Trimming pared 0 bases from V and 1 base from J, leaving 11 bases between. The CDR3 here is CASSLEYYRGTDTQYF. Here the CDR3 DNA reads TGTGCCAGCAGCTTAGAATACTACAGGGGCACAGATACGCAGTATTTT.

The chain combines TRBV27 with TRBJ2-7; D ambiguous. The ends were cut back, 10 bases at V and 3 bases at J, with 7 bases in the middle. Germline CDR1 and CDR2: MNHEY and SMNVEV (reference sequence). CDR3 length equals 10 residues. The CDR3 DNA follows: TGTGCCAACGCCTACTACGAGCAGTACTTC. Translation gives CANAYYEQYF.

The table lists this clone with a few counts. This chain links TRBV2 with TRBJ1-1, with D possibly TRBD1 on 6 matching bases. The V end was cut by 7 bases, the J end by 0 bases, with 18 bases between. The length of the CDR3 is 16 residues. Germline CDR1 reads SNHLY; CDR2 reads FYNNEI. The CDR3 reads CASILRGGLLNTEAFF. CDR3 DNA sequence: TGTGCCAGCATCTTACGGGGGGGGCTTTTGAACACTGAAGCTTTCTTT.

CDR3 nucleotide sequence: TGTGCCAGCAGGGGGGAGGGAGGGGCTGGACAGACCCAGTACTTC. Amino acids: CASRGEGGAGQTQYF. The rearrangement joins TRBV7-8 to TRBJ2-5; the match to TRBD2 covers 7 bases. The germline V gene encodes CDR1 SGHVS and CDR2 FQNEAQ. With 6 bases clipped from V and 6 bases from J, the junction kept 13 bases outside the gene matches. The CDR3 is made up of 15 amino acids.

The sample holds one count of this clone. This chain connects TRBV29-1 to TRBJ2-5; 7 nucleotides match TRBD1. The V and J ends lost 6 bases and 2 bases, in that order; junction bases with no gene match: 12. The CDR3 covers 15 residues. Germline CDR1 is SQVTM and CDR2 is ANQGSEA. The CDR3: CSVQNPGTAQETQYF. In DNA, the CDR3 is TGCAGCGTCCAAAACCCCGGGACAGCTCAAGAGACCCAGTACTTC.

This clone was seen only once. This chain links TRBV6-5 with TRBJ1-4, with no clear D. V was cut by 5 bases and J by 8 bases, with 12 bases left in between. This CDR3 is 13 amino acids long. The V gene's germline CDR1 is MNHEY and CDR2 SVGAGI. The CDR3, as DNA: TGTGCCAGCAGTGCCAGTTCTCCCGAAAAACTGTTTTTT. Amino acid sequence: CASSASSPEKLFF.

This clone showed up just a few times. This rearrangement joins TRBV2 to TRBJ1-4; the match to TRBD1 covers 9 bases. Germline-derived CDR1 and CDR2 are SNHLY and FYNNEI. The CDR3 length is 14 residues. Unmatched junction bases numbered 2, after V lost 6 bases and J lost 3 bases. Written as DNA, the CDR3 is TGTGCCAGCAGAAGGACAGGGGCTAATGAAAAACTGTTTTTT. Its translation: CASRRTGANEKLFF.

The chain carries TRBV6-1 and TRBJ1-1; TRBD1 matches at 9 bases. The CDR3 consists of 13 residues. CDR1 and CDR2 from the germline V gene are MNHNS and SASEGT. J gave up 4 bases and V 7 bases, and 4 bases lay outside the gene matches. The CDR3 here is CASILTGGTEAFF. The CDR3 coding sequence is TGTGCCAGCATCCTGACAGGGGGCACTGAAGCTTTCTTT.

The chain uses TRBV28 and TRBJ2-5; tentative D call: TRBD1 (5 bases). V lost 5 bases, J lost 5 bases, and 21 bases lay in between. The CDR3 length is 16 residues. Germline lookup yields CDR1 MDHEN and CDR2 SYDVKM. CDR3 sequence (DNA): TGTGCCAGCAGTCTCCAACTCGGGCAGGGTGGGGAGACCCAGTACTTC. Translated: CASSLQLGQGGETQYF.

V and J are TRBV9 and TRBJ2-2; maybe TRBD2 (6 bases). The CDR3 is 14 residues long. Germline CDR1 and CDR2: SGDLS and YYNGEE. Trimming stripped 2 bases from V and 6 bases from J, with 11 bases between. The CDR3 protein is CASSVTRIPGELFF. Here the CDR3 DNA reads TGTGCCAGCAGCGTGACTAGGATCCCCGGGGAGCTGTTTTTT.

The chain has TRBV5-1 and TRBJ1-5; TRBD1 agrees at 9 bases. This CDR3 comprises 16 residues. Per germline, CDR1 SGHRS and CDR2 YFSETQ. Losses at the gene ends were 2 bases for V and 0 bases for J; bases not matched to a gene: 3. In DNA form, the CDR3 reads TGCGCCAGCAGCTTCGGGGACAGGGATAGCAATCAGCCCCAGCATTTT. Amino acids: CASSFGDRDSNQPQHF.

This rearrangement joins TRBV10-1 to TRBJ2-2; 8 bases are shared with TRBD2. Germline V gives CDR1 WNHNN, CDR2 SYGVQD (reference sequence). The CDR3 consists of 15 residues. J lost 0 bases, V lost 3 bases, and 0 bases had no gene match. The CDR3 protein is CASSEAGANTGELFF. The CDR3 nucleotides are TGCGCCAGCAGTGAAGCGGGAGCGAACACCGGGGAGCTGTTTTTT.

This rearrangement joins TRBV6-5 to TRBJ2-1, with 16 bases lining up with TRBD2. There are 15 residues in the CDR3. Germline-derived CDR1 and CDR2 are MNHEY and SVGAGI. J gave up 5 bases and V 6 bases, and 1 base lay outside the gene matches. CDR3: CASRGLAGGNNEQFF. CDR3 nucleotides: TGTGCCAGCAGGGGACTAGCGGGGGGGAACAATGAGCAGTTCTTC.

This clone appeared a few times. The rearrangement joins TRBV27 to TRBJ2-1; D possibly corresponds to TRBD2 (5 bases). In germline, CDR1 is MNHEY, CDR2 SMNVEV (reference sequence). The CDR3 spans 15 residues. V lost 3 bases to trimming and J lost 7 bases, with 16 bases between them. The CDR3 here is CASSLIAASNNEQFF. In nucleotides, the CDR3 is TGTGCCAGCAGTTTGATCGCGGCTAGCAATAATGAGCAGTTCTTC.

V and J are TRBV30 and TRBJ1-1, with a possible D match to TRBD1 (6 bases). Germline values: CDR1 GTSNPN, CDR2 SVGIG (reference sequence). Trimming took 6 bases from V and 1 from J, leaving 12 bases between them. The length of the CDR3 is 13 residues. The CDR3 loop is CACGTQGNTEAFF. CDR3 DNA: TGTGCCTGCGGGACACAGGGGAACACTGAAGCTTTCTTT.